This is a list of T cell receptor beta chains from one sample in a study of long-term antiretroviral therapy in people with HIV. TCRdb keeps only in-frame clones here, not all; method: immunoSEQ multiplex PCR. The table includes some 31,000 clones, 65% to 85% detected once. The material sequenced was unsorted PBMCs, taken 3.1 years after starting antiretroviral therapy. These receptors were obtained from a woman aged 50 to 60 with HIV. Each CDR3 is given with its conserved first and last residue. The D gene is left open where the match is weak. Size is stated for part of the rows, as once, few or many counts, or as a class when the clone is expanded.

D: NA
V: TRBV27
size: NA
J: TRBJ2-1
DNA: TGTGCCAGCAGCCTACTGGGAGGTGAGCAGTTCTTC
CDR3: CASSLLGGEQFF

D: TRBD2
V: TRBV28
size: NA
J: TRBJ2-4
DNA: TGTGCCAGCACCCTGGGAGGGTCCAAAAACATTCAGTACTTC
CDR3: CASTLGGSKNIQYF

D: NA
V: TRBV7-8
size: NA
J: TRBJ2-3
DNA: TGTGCCAGCAGCTTGGTAGGCACAGATACGCAGTATTTT
CDR3: CASSLVGTDTQYF

D: NA
V: TRBV4-2
size: NA
J: TRBJ2-3
DNA: TGTGCCAGCAGCCAAGCTGCGGGAAGCGGCGGGGTGCGGTATTTT
CDR3: CASSQAAGSGGVRYF

D: TRBD1
V: TRBV7-9
size: NA
J: TRBJ2-2
DNA: TGTGCCAGCAGTCCACAGGGGTTTGGCGGGGAGCTGTTTTTT
CDR3: CASSPQGFGGELFF

D: TRBD1
V: TRBV5-1
size: NA
J: TRBJ1-6
DNA: TGCGCCAGCAGCTTGGAAGGACAGGGGACCCCCCTCCACTTT
CDR3: CASSLEGQGTPLHF

D: NA
V: TRBV5-1
size: few
J: TRBJ2-5
DNA: TGCGCCAGCAGCTTGGATCAGGAGACCCAGTACTTC
CDR3: CASSLDQETQYF

D: TRBD1
V: TRBV19
size: NA
J: TRBJ1-5
DNA: TGTGCCAGTGACAGGGTCGATCAGCCCCAGCATTTT
CDR3: CASDRVDQPQHF

D: TRBD1
V: TRBV7-9
size: NA
J: TRBJ2-3
DNA: TGTGCCAGCAGCCGCAGGGACAGGGAAGATACGCAGTATTTT
CDR3: CASSRRDREDTQYF

D: NA
V: TRBV7-7
size: NA
J: TRBJ2-2
DNA: TGTGCCAGCAGCCCAACCGAGGGGAGGGGGGAGCTGTTTTTT
CDR3: CASSPTEGRGELFF

D: NA
V: TRBV7-2
size: NA
J: TRBJ1-6
DNA: TGTGCCAGCAGCTTCCAGAATTCACCCCTCCACTTT
CDR3: CASSFQNSPLHF

D: NA
V: TRBV13
size: NA
J: TRBJ1-2
DNA: TGTGCCAGCAGCTTAACTTCAGGGACCGTCTATGGCTACACCTTC
CDR3: CASSLTSGTVYGYTF